Listed here are 25 T cell receptor beta chains from one sample, sequenced in a study of T-cell memory formation after mild COVID-19. From the 5' RACE reads, TCRdb called clonotypes with MiXCR, one entry per CDR3 protein. There are just over 150,000 distinct CDR3 sequences in the sample; roughly 31% occur only once, and more than 10% lies in the top ten. Sequenced input: PBMCs or a T cell subset sorted from them (not recorded which). Receptors originate from an adult woman who had mild COVID-19 (a few samples of this study predate the infection). Cell type and time point are not known.

The V gene is TRBV4-1, the J gene TRBJ1-5; D gene ambiguous. The CDR3 has 13 amino acids. V was shortened by 1 base and J by 7 bases, with 8 bases between the two germline ends. CDR1 and CDR2 (germline): MGHRA, YSYEKL. The DNA of the CDR3 is TGCGCCAGCAGCCAAGTAGGTGGACAGCCCCAGCATTTT. Residues: CASSQVGGQPQHF.

This clonotype has more than one count but fewer than ten. The chain links TRBV18 to TRBJ2-7, with TRBD2 matching over 9 bases. With 1 base clipped from V and 6 bases from J, the junction kept 4 bases outside the gene matches. The CDR3 consists of 14 residues. CDR1 and CDR2 (germline): KGHSH, LQKENI. Written as DNA, the CDR3 is TGTGCCAGCTCACCACTAGCGGGAGATAGCGAGCAGTACTTC. It is translated as CASSPLAGDSEQYF.

This clonotype was counted only a few times. Compared with germline, one end of the junction differs, possibly owing to a read error. This sequence joins TRBV7-7 and TRBJ2-5; no firm D call. The germline V gene has CDR1 SSHAT and CDR2 FNYEAQ (reference sequence). The CDR3 length is 13 residues. This CDR3 reads CASSFSLVETQYF. The CDR3 DNA reads as TGTGCTAGCAGCTTCTCCCTGGTAGAGACCCAGTACTTC. Based on the CDR3 plus reference TRBV7-7 and TRBJ2-5, the full variable domain is GAGVSQSPRYKVTKRGQDVTLRCDPISSHATLYWYQQALGQGPEFLTYFNYEAQPDKSGLPSDRFSAERPEGSISTLTIQRTEQRDSAMYRCASSFSLVETQYFGPGTRLLVL.

J is TRBJ2-1 and V is TRBV5-6, with TRBD1 matching over 7 bases. Trimming took 0 bases from V and 8 from J; bases not matched to a gene: 8. Germline V CDR1 and CDR2: SGHDT, YYEEEE. The CDR3 covers 15 residues. The CDR3 loop reads CASSLGQGVRYEQFF. The CDR3, as DNA: TGTGCCAGCAGCTTGGGCCAGGGGGTACGGTATGAGCAGTTCTTC.

The sample holds a few counts of this clonotype. CDR3 loop: CASSLATGLAGGPSDTQYF. In DNA, the CDR3 is TGTGCCAGCAGCTTAGCGACGGGACTAGCGGGAGGGCCCTCAGATACGCAGTATTTT. The gene calls are TRBV7-2 and TRBJ2-3; 16 bases agree with TRBD2. Germline CDR1 is SGHTA and CDR2 is FQGNSA. Trimming cost V 0 bases and J 4 bases; bases outside gene matches: 7. CDR3 length equals 19 residues.

The chain uses TRBV6-1 and TRBJ2-5; D tentatively fits TRBD1 or TRBD2 (5 bases each). V shed 1 base and J shed 5 bases, with 14 bases lying between them. CDR1 MNHNS and CDR2 SASEGT come from the germline V gene. The CDR3 is made up of 15 amino acids. The CDR3 here is CASSEVRGVRETQYF. The DNA for the CDR3 is TGTGCCAGCAGTGAAGTTCGAGGGGTACGGGAGACCCAGTACTTC.

The chain has TRBV4-1 and TRBJ2-7; D tentatively fits TRBD1 or TRBD2 (5 bases each). CDR1 is MGHRA, CDR2 YSYEKL, per germline. V was pared by 0 bases and J by 5 bases, with 8 bases between. This CDR3 contains 13 residues. Here the CDR3 reads CASSQDGTDEQYF. Here the CDR3 DNA reads TGCGCCAGCAGCCAAGATGGGACGGACGAGCAGTACTTC.

This clonotype has a single count. The chain joins TRBV10-3 to TRBJ1-5; 8 nucleotides align to TRBD1. The CDR3 runs to 16 residues. Germline CDR1 and CDR2: ENHRY and SYGVKD. V lost 0 bases to trimming and J lost 5 bases; unmatched junction nucleotides: 6. CDR3 protein: CAISESWDRRDQPQHF. The CDR3 DNA reads as TGTGCCATCAGTGAGTCGTGGGACAGGAGGGATCAGCCCCAGCATTTT.

J is TRBJ2-5 and V is TRBV12-3 or TRBV12-4; 9 bases agree with TRBD2. The CDR3 has 17 amino acids. V was clipped by 6 bases and J by 5 bases; unmatched bases: 16. CDR3 protein: CASRRGLLAGDGETQYF. The DNA of the CDR3 is TGTGCCAGCAGGCGCGGTCTCTTAGCGGGGGATGGGGAGACCCAGTACTTC.

This clonotype was observed a few times. This chain connects TRBV11-2 to TRBJ1-2; no reliable D call. Deletions cut 3 bases from V and 0 bases from J, with 11 bases between. Per the germline V gene, CDR1 is SGHAT and CDR2 is FQNNGV. The CDR3 is 15 amino acids. The CDR3 nucleotides read TGTGCCAGCAGCTTTGGACTGGGAGCTAACTATGGCTACACCTTC. As protein: CASSFGLGANYGYTF.

V usage is TRBV5-1 and J usage is TRBJ1-1, with D perhaps matching TRBD1 (5 bases). Germline V lookup: CDR1 SGHRS, CDR2 YFSETQ. CDR3 length equals 13 residues. V lost 0 bases and J lost 8, with 11 bases in between. The CDR3 is CASSLGGGLEAFF. The CDR3 coding sequence is TGCGCCAGCAGCTTGGGGGGCGGACTCGAAGCTTTCTTT.

There are many counts of this clonotype. The rearrangement links TRBV20-1 to TRBJ1-6; no clear D. From germline, CDR1 is DFQATT and CDR2 SNEGSKA (reference sequence). CDR3 length equals 13 residues. The V gene lost 3 bases and the J gene lost 6 bases, with 9 bases spanning the gap. The CDR3 here is CSARSSGNSPLHF. CDR3 bases: TGCAGTGCTAGGTCGAGCGGTAATTCACCCCTCCACTTT.

The CDR3 DNA sequence: TGCAGCGTTGGACAAGACTACGAGCAGTACTTC. Protein: CSVGQDYEQYF. The V gene is TRBV29-1, the J gene TRBJ2-7; D unresolved. CDR3 length equals 11 residues. Trimming cost V 4 bases and J 3 bases, with 7 bases left between them. The germline gives CDR1 SQVTM, CDR2 ANQGSEA.

The sample holds many counts of this clonotype. This chain joins TRBV20-1 and TRBJ1-2; 7 bases line up with TRBD1. Germline V lookup: CDR1 DFQATT, CDR2 SNEGSKA (reference sequence). Trimming at V came to 3 bases and at J to 4 bases, leaving 5 bases not matched to a gene. This CDR3 comprises 13 residues. The CDR3 sequence is CSASAGQPYGYTF. DNA for the CDR3: TGCAGTGCTAGTGCGGGACAGCCCTATGGCTACACCTTC.

The chain carries TRBV18 and TRBJ2-1; D not certain. The CDR3 is 15 residues long. CDR1 and CDR2 from the germline V gene are KGHSH and LQKENI. V shed 2 bases and J shed 0 bases, with 8 bases lying between them. The CDR3 spells CASSPVVSSYNEQFF. In DNA, the CDR3 is TGTGCCAGCTCACCAGTAGTCAGCTCCTACAATGAGCAGTTCTTC.

Concerning this clonotype: Germline is not matched at one junction end, which may reflect a read error. The chain links TRBV6-2 or TRBV6-3 to TRBJ2-7; the D gene is possibly TRBD2 (5 bases). The CDR3 is 11 residues long. CDR1 is MNHEY and CDR2 is SVGEGT in the germline V gene. This CDR3 is CASYYVGKQHF. CDR3 DNA: TGTGCCAGCTACTACGTCGGGAAGCAGCACTTC.

Only a few counts were recorded for this clonotype. This rearrangement joins TRBV7-6 to TRBJ2-3, with 9 bases that match TRBD1. There are 15 residues in the CDR3. The V gene's germline CDR1 is SGHVS and CDR2 FNYEAQ. The V segment lost 4 bases and the J segment 2 bases; nucleotides outside the gene matches: 4. The chain's CDR3 is CASSYWTGATDTQYF. CDR3 coding DNA: TGTGCCAGCAGCTACTGGACAGGGGCCACAGATACGCAGTATTTT.

The V call is TRBV18, the J call TRBJ2-4; D not resolved. V was shortened by 4 bases and J by 7 bases, with 11 bases between the two germline ends. The CDR3 extends over 13 amino acids. CDR1 and CDR2 from the germline V gene are KGHSH and LQKENI. The CDR3 protein is CASSQGDGNIQYF. The CDR3 region has the DNA TGTGCCAGCTCACAGGGTGACGGGAACATTCAGTACTTC. Combining the CDR3 with reference TRBV18 and TRBJ2-4 gives the whole variable domain NAGVMQNPRHLVRRRGQEARLRCSPMKGHSHVYWYRQLPEEGLKFMVYLQKENIIDESGMPKERFSAEFPKEGPSILRIQQVVRGDSAAYFCASSQGDGNIQYFGAGTRLSVL.

The genes are TRBV2 and TRBJ1-2; D gene unclear. V was clipped by 0 bases and J by 7 bases, with 12 bases between them. Germline loops: CDR1 SNHLY, CDR2 FYNNEI. This CDR3 is 14 amino acids long. The CDR3 nucleotides read TGTGCCAGCAGTGAAGCTTCCGCGACCCCTGGCTACACCTTC. Encoded protein: CASSEASATPGYTF.

The gene calls are TRBV6-4 and TRBJ1-5; possibly TRBD1 for D (5 bases). Trimming took off 3 bases at V and 6 bases at J, with 9 bases between the two ends. CDR3 length: 13 amino acids. The germline CDR1 and CDR2 sequences are MRHNA and SNTAGT. The CDR3 DNA follows: TGTGCCAGCAGTGAGGGTCAGGGTCAGCCCCAGCATTTT. This gives the protein CASSEGQGQPQHF.

This clonotype has just a few counts. The V gene is TRBV30, the J gene TRBJ1-6, with a tentative D call TRBD1 (5 bases). The V end was cut by 4 bases, the J end by 6 bases, with 16 bases between. The CDR3 sequence is 15 residues long. The germline CDR1 and CDR2 sequences are GTSNPN and SVGIG (reference sequence). The CDR3, as DNA: TGTGCCTGGACCAACGAGGGGCAGGGTAATTCACCCCTCCACTTT. Encoded protein: CAWTNEGQGNSPLHF.

The rearrangement joins TRBV18 to TRBJ1-3, with D hard to call. From germline, CDR1 is KGHSH and CDR2 LQKENI. CDR3 length: 13 residues. V lost 2 bases to trimming and J lost 7 bases, with 9 bases between them. The CDR3 coding sequence is TGTGCCAGCTCACCAACGGGGATGAACACCATATATTTT. This encodes CASSPTGMNTIYF.

V gene TRBV5-1 combines with J gene TRBJ1-2; a weak D match, TRBD1 (5 bases). The V end was cut by 7 bases, the J end by 5 bases, with 15 bases between. The CDR3 sequence is 13 residues long. From germline, CDR1 is SGHRS and CDR2 YFSETQ. DNA of the CDR3: TGCGCCAGCGGGGAAGGGACGTTGTATGGCTACACCTTC. Amino acids: CASGEGTLYGYTF.

This clonotype has only a few counts. The rearrangement links TRBV29-1 to TRBJ1-5; the D gene is possibly TRBD1 (6 bases). V was clipped by 7 bases and J by 4 bases, with 14 bases between them. Germline assignment: CDR1 SQVTM and CDR2 ANQGSEA. The CDR3 spans 13 residues. The CDR3 DNA follows: TGCAGCGCTTCCCAGGGGCCAAATCAGCCCCAGCATTTT. It specifies CSASQGPNQPQHF.

V is TRBV7-2 and J is TRBJ2-3; 7 bases fit TRBD2. Losses at the gene ends were 0 bases for V and 3 bases for J; bases not matched to a gene: 3. CDR3 size: 15 residues. The V gene's germline CDR1 is SGHTA and CDR2 FQGNSA. CDR3 amino acids: CASSLASSGTDTQYF. CDR3 nucleotides: TGTGCCAGCAGCTTAGCCTCTAGCGGAACAGATACGCAGTATTTT.